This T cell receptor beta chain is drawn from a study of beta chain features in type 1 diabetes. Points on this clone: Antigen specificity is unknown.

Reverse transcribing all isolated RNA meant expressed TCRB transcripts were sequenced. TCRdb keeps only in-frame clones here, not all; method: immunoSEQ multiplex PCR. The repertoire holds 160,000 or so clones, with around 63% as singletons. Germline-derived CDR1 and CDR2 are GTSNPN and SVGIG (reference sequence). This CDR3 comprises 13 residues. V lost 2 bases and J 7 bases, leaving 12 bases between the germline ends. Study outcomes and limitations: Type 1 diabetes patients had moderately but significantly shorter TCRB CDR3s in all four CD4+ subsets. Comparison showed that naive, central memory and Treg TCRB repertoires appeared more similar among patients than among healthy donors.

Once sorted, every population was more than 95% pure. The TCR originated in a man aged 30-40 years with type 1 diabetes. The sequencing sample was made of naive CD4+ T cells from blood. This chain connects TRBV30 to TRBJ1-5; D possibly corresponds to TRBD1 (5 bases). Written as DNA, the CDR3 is TGTGCCTGGAGTCGGCAGGGCGCACAGCCCCAGCATTTT. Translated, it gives CAWSRQGAQPQHF. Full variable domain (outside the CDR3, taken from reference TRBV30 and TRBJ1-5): SQTIHQWPATLVQPVGSPLSLECTVEGTSNPNLYWYRQAAGRGLQLLFYSVGIGQISSEVPQNLSASRPQDRQFILSSKKLLLSDSGFYLCAWSRQGAQPQHFGDGTRLSIL.